This is a list of T cell receptor beta chains from one sample in a study of neurological immune-mediated disorders. TCRdb analysed the 5' RACE reads with MiXCR anew, one entry per CDR3 protein. Among tens of thousands of distinct CDR3 sequences, 10% to 13% were seen once, and the ten largest hold 5.5% to 7%. The sample taken for sequencing was PBMCs. All receptors come from a woman aged 25 to 45 with HTLV-1-associated myelopathy (HAM/TSP). Each CDR3 is given with its conserved first and last residue. Fields, in order: V gene, J gene, CDR3 protein.

v_gene: TRBV3-1; j_gene: TRBJ1-3; CDR3aa: CASTARNTIYF
v_gene: TRBV6-6; j_gene: TRBJ1-1; CDR3aa: CASSLQLYTEAFF
v_gene: TRBV10-3; j_gene: TRBJ1-4; CDR3aa: CATQGPINEKLFF
v_gene: TRBV29-1; j_gene: TRBJ2-7; CDR3aa: CSITGTVKPYEQYF
v_gene: TRBV6-1; j_gene: TRBJ2-4; CDR3aa: CASSEGTGSNIQYF
v_gene: TRBV20-1; j_gene: TRBJ2-1; CDR3aa: CSGIAVLSYNEQFF
v_gene: TRBV10-3; j_gene: TRBJ1-6; CDR3aa: CAIRAQENYNSPLHF
v_gene: TRBV20-1; j_gene: TRBJ1-1; CDR3aa: CSAFTRYLSGMNTEAFF
v_gene: TRBV6-5; j_gene: TRBJ2-3; CDR3aa: CASRRRGGQTDTQYF
v_gene: TRBV7-2; j_gene: TRBJ2-1; CDR3aa: CASSLDGYSYNEQFF
v_gene: TRBV20-1; j_gene: TRBJ2-7; CDR3aa: CSASRQGGTYEQYF
v_gene: TRBV20-1; j_gene: TRBJ2-1; CDR3aa: CSARTLVRGPSYNEQFF
v_gene: TRBV20-1; j_gene: TRBJ1-1; CDR3aa: CSATQTNTEAFF
v_gene: TRBV19; j_gene: TRBJ2-3; CDR3aa: CASSQGDTQYF
v_gene: TRBV20-1; j_gene: TRBJ1-4; CDR3aa: CSARDPAGTLEEKLFF
v_gene: TRBV20-1; j_gene: TRBJ1-1; CDR3aa: CSALATERAFF
v_gene: TRBV20-1; j_gene: TRBJ2-3; CDR3aa: CSARGGDYLSNKKDTQYF
v_gene: TRBV6-6; j_gene: TRBJ1-6; CDR3aa: CARSYPRSYWGKVYNSPLHF
v_gene: TRBV5-1; j_gene: TRBJ2-5; CDR3aa: CASSLGGARQETQYF
v_gene: TRBV29-1; j_gene: TRBJ1-2; CDR3aa: CSVEVLDPPGYTF
v_gene: TRBV3-1; j_gene: TRBJ2-7; CDR3aa: CASSPKFGGRGPEEQYF
v_gene: TRBV5-1; j_gene: TRBJ2-3; CDR3aa: CASSSGGSDTQYF
v_gene: TRBV7-2; j_gene: TRBJ2-4; CDR3aa: CASSFSVKNIQYF
v_gene: TRBV9; j_gene: TRBJ1-1; CDR3aa: CASSADWNTEAFF
v_gene: TRBV20-1; j_gene: TRBJ2-1; CDR3aa: CSAPAPAGPNEQFF
v_gene: TRBV18; j_gene: TRBJ1-3; CDR3aa: CASSPGSGVPSGNTIYF
v_gene: TRBV20-1; j_gene: TRBJ1-6; CDR3aa: CSARKEFDSPLHF
v_gene: TRBV18; j_gene: TRBJ2-1; CDR3aa: CASSPSLGTSGGNEQFF
v_gene: TRBV20-1; j_gene: TRBJ2-1; CDR3aa: CSALPRVAYNEQFF
v_gene: TRBV20-1; j_gene: TRBJ2-7; CDR3aa: CSASTIYGENYEQYF
v_gene: TRBV20-1; j_gene: TRBJ2-2; CDR3aa: CSASTSKGISGELFF
v_gene: TRBV5-6; j_gene: TRBJ1-2; CDR3aa: CASSFRMTGTNYGYTF
v_gene: TRBV6-5; j_gene: TRBJ2-7; CDR3aa: CASSYSLETSEQYF
v_gene: TRBV21-1; j_gene: TRBJ2-7; CDR3aa: CASNGIPGQQYF
v_gene: TRBV20-1; j_gene: TRBJ1-1; CDR3aa: CSARQNTEAFF
v_gene: TRBV2; j_gene: TRBJ2-7; CDR3aa: CASILPASRASHRVEQYF
v_gene: TRBV7-2; j_gene: TRBJ1-3; CDR3aa: CVSSRASGFGNTIYF
v_gene: TRBV6-1; j_gene: TRBJ1-5; CDR3aa: CASSVAYSNQPQHF
v_gene: TRBV7-9; j_gene: TRBJ1-1; CDR3aa: CASSSVMNTEAFF
v_gene: TRBV5-1; j_gene: TRBJ1-1; CDR3aa: CASSTTGNTEAFF
v_gene: TRBV5-1; j_gene: TRBJ2-1; CDR3aa: CASSLKQPSSYNEQFF
v_gene: TRBV6-4; j_gene: TRBJ2-3; CDR3aa: CASSELGGGTDTQYF
v_gene: TRBV7-2; j_gene: TRBJ2-2; CDR3aa: CASSSFMARDRGPGELFF
v_gene: TRBV20-1; j_gene: TRBJ2-3; CDR3aa: CSAHRPNTDTQYF
v_gene: TRBV10-2; j_gene: TRBJ2-1; CDR3aa: CASRADRADEQFF
v_gene: TRBV5-1; j_gene: TRBJ2-1; CDR3aa: CASSLTENNEQFF
v_gene: TRBV3-1; j_gene: TRBJ2-3; CDR3aa: CASSLPGTGEGDTQYF
v_gene: TRBV5-6; j_gene: TRBJ2-1; CDR3aa: CASSWSLAINEQFF
v_gene: TRBV5-1; j_gene: TRBJ1-1; CDR3aa: CASSSAGTQRATEAFF
v_gene: TRBV20-1; j_gene: TRBJ1-4; CDR3aa: CSASGSNDNEKLFF
v_gene: TRBV12-5; j_gene: TRBJ1-4; CDR3aa: CASGLLRGAKLFF
v_gene: TRBV5-4; j_gene: TRBJ1-1; CDR3aa: CASNRGMNTEAFF
v_gene: TRBV12-3/TRBV12-4; j_gene: TRBJ2-7; CDR3aa: CASTRGGTFYEQYF
v_gene: TRBV10-3; j_gene: TRBJ1-5; CDR3aa: CATGRDEPQHF
v_gene: TRBV5-1; j_gene: TRBJ1-1; CDR3aa: CASSPGTGVSNTEAFF
v_gene: TRBV10-3; j_gene: TRBJ1-1; CDR3aa: CAISNIGGRNTEAFF
v_gene: TRBV20-1; j_gene: TRBJ2-3; CDR3aa: CSARGVEGNTQYF
v_gene: TRBV11-2; j_gene: TRBJ1-1; CDR3aa: CASSFGISGSTEAFF
v_gene: TRBV7-6; j_gene: TRBJ1-3; CDR3aa: CASSLMFSGSAGNTIYF
v_gene: TRBV5-5; j_gene: TRBJ2-7; CDR3aa: CASSFRDRGLYEQYF